Listed below are T cell receptor beta chains from one sample, sequenced in a study of spatial heterogeneity in lung cancer. TCRdb reprocessed the 5' RACE reads with MiXCR, giving one entry per CDR3 protein. This table has 3,500 to 5,000 distinct CDR3 sequences, roughly a tenth appearing once. Sequences were derived from PBMCs, sampled at surgery. The receptors come from a male donor with early-stage non-small cell lung cancer. CDR3s include the opening cysteine and the closing phenylalanine or tryptophan. D genes are given only for firm matches. Clone size, where shown, is once, few, many, or a class for clones that have expanded.

v_gene: TRBV20-1; d_gene: TRBD1; abundance: many; j_gene: TRBJ1-2; CDR3nt: TGCAGTGCTAGAGATCAGGGGACAGGCTATGGCTACACCTTC; CDR3aa: CSARDQGTGYGYTF
v_gene: TRBV28; d_gene: -; abundance: many; j_gene: TRBJ1-5; CDR3nt: TGTGCCAGCAGTTTACCCGCCCTCGGGACCCAACTTCCGCCCCAGCATTTT; CDR3aa: CASSLPALGTQLPPQHF
v_gene: TRBV12-3/TRBV12-4; d_gene: -; abundance: many; j_gene: TRBJ1-5; CDR3nt: TGTGCCACCAACAGGGAGGGGGGCAGCAATCAGCCCCAGCATTTT; CDR3aa: CATNREGGSNQPQHF
v_gene: TRBV6-6; d_gene: -; abundance: many; j_gene: TRBJ2-7; CDR3nt: TGTGCCAGTTCTGGGGGGAACTACGAGCAGTACTTC; CDR3aa: CASSGGNYEQYF
v_gene: TRBV5-6; d_gene: -; abundance: many; j_gene: TRBJ2-3; CDR3nt: TGTGCCAGCAGCTTGGTTGAGAGCACAGATACGCAGTATTTT; CDR3aa: CASSLVESTDTQYF
v_gene: TRBV4-1; d_gene: -; abundance: -; j_gene: TRBJ2-7; CDR3nt: TGCGCCAGCAGCCCCCGCCAGGACTACTACGAGCAGTACTTC; CDR3aa: CASSPRQDYYEQYF
v_gene: TRBV28; d_gene: -; abundance: many; j_gene: TRBJ2-3; CDR3nt: TGTGCCAGCAGGCTGACAGGCACAGATACGCAGTATTTT; CDR3aa: CASRLTGTDTQYF
v_gene: TRBV7-9; d_gene: -; abundance: few; j_gene: TRBJ1-1; CDR3nt: TGTGCCAGCAGCCTCGGGGGGGCGAACACTGAAGCTTTCTTT; CDR3aa: CASSLGGANTEAFF
v_gene: TRBV4-1; d_gene: -; abundance: many; j_gene: TRBJ1-1; CDR3nt: TGCGCCAGCAGCCAAGATCGGGTATACAGGCTTGAAGCTTTCTTT; CDR3aa: CASSQDRVYRLEAFF
v_gene: TRBV4-1; d_gene: -; abundance: few; j_gene: TRBJ2-1; CDR3nt: TGCGCCAGCAGCCAAGGACAGAGCTCCTACAATGAGCAGTTCTTC; CDR3aa: CASSQGQSSYNEQFF
v_gene: TRBV6-5; d_gene: -; abundance: many; j_gene: TRBJ1-1; CDR3nt: TGTGCCAGCCTGATCGCAGCCGGGGGGTTCACTGAAGCTTTCTTT; CDR3aa: CASLIAAGGFTEAFF
v_gene: TRBV5-4; d_gene: -; abundance: many; j_gene: TRBJ2-5; CDR3nt: TGTGCCAGCAGCTTGGGAGGACTCTTAGAGACCCAGTACTTC; CDR3aa: CASSLGGLLETQYF
v_gene: TRBV12-3/TRBV12-4; d_gene: TRBD2; abundance: many; j_gene: TRBJ2-1; CDR3nt: TGTGCCAGCAACCGGGGGGGCCACTACAATGAGCAGTTCTTC; CDR3aa: CASNRGGHYNEQFF
v_gene: TRBV7-9; d_gene: -; abundance: medium-sized; j_gene: TRBJ1-4; CDR3nt: TGTGCCGGGACCAGGGCAGGGCAGAATGAAAAACTGTTTTTT; CDR3aa: CAGTRAGQNEKLFF
v_gene: TRBV10-3; d_gene: TRBD1; abundance: -; j_gene: TRBJ1-1; CDR3nt: TGTGCCATCAGTGGTCAGGGGGGCACTGAAGCTTTCTTT; CDR3aa: CAISGQGGTEAFF
v_gene: TRBV7-6; d_gene: TRBD1; abundance: hyperexpanded; j_gene: TRBJ2-5; CDR3nt: TGTGCCAGCAGCCCGGGGACAGGGGAGAAGGAGACCCAGTACTTC; CDR3aa: CASSPGTGEKETQYF
v_gene: TRBV6-5; d_gene: TRBD2; abundance: many; j_gene: TRBJ2-1; CDR3nt: TGTGCCAGCAGTTACTGGGCGGGGGGGGATTATGGAGAGCAGTTCTTC; CDR3aa: CASSYWAGGDYGEQFF
v_gene: TRBV6-2/TRBV6-3; d_gene: TRBD1; abundance: medium-sized; j_gene: TRBJ1-1; CDR3nt: TGTGCCAGCAGGAAGGGAGGGGGCCAGGATGAAGCTTTCTTT; CDR3aa: CASRKGGGQDEAFF
v_gene: TRBV20-1; d_gene: TRBD1; abundance: many; j_gene: TRBJ2-7; CDR3nt: TGCAGTGCATACCCGACAGGGGTCTCCTACGAGCAGTACTTC; CDR3aa: CSAYPTGVSYEQYF
v_gene: TRBV5-1; d_gene: -; abundance: many; j_gene: TRBJ2-3; CDR3nt: TGCGCCAGCAGCTTGTTAGACACAGATACGCAGTATTTT; CDR3aa: CASSLLDTDTQYF
v_gene: TRBV27; d_gene: TRBD1; abundance: -; j_gene: TRBJ2-1; CDR3nt: TGTGCCAGCAGTCTAGGGACAGACAATGAGCAGTTCTTC; CDR3aa: CASSLGTDNEQFF
v_gene: TRBV3-1; d_gene: TRBD2; abundance: few; j_gene: TRBJ2-4; CDR3nt: TGTGCCAGCAGCCAAGTTAGCGGGGGTCTCAGAAGTCAAAACATTCAGTACTTC; CDR3aa: CASSQVSGGLRSQNIQYF
v_gene: TRBV9; d_gene: -; abundance: medium-sized; j_gene: TRBJ1-2; CDR3nt: TGTGCCAGCAGCGTAGGGTATGGCTACACCTTC; CDR3aa: CASSVGYGYTF
v_gene: TRBV7-9; d_gene: -; abundance: many; j_gene: TRBJ2-2; CDR3nt: TGTGCCAGCAGCTTAGCCGCGGGGGCCGACGGGGAGCTGTTTTTT; CDR3aa: CASSLAAGADGELFF
v_gene: TRBV12-3/TRBV12-4; d_gene: TRBD1; abundance: -; j_gene: TRBJ1-2; CDR3nt: TGTGCCAGCAGTCCCGACAGGGCCTATGGCTACACCTTC; CDR3aa: CASSPDRAYGYTF
v_gene: TRBV27; d_gene: TRBD1; abundance: few; j_gene: TRBJ2-3; CDR3nt: TGTGCCAGCACCCCCGACAGGGGGCGCACAGATACGCAGTATTTT; CDR3aa: CASTPDRGRTDTQYF
v_gene: TRBV15; d_gene: -; abundance: few; j_gene: TRBJ2-2; CDR3nt: TGTGCCACCAGGCTCGACATATTGAACACCGGGGAGCTGTTTTTT; CDR3aa: CATRLDILNTGELFF
v_gene: TRBV3-1; d_gene: -; abundance: many; j_gene: TRBJ2-6; CDR3nt: TGTGCCAGCAGCCCCAGGTTGATGACCTCTGGGGCCAACGTCCTGACTTTC; CDR3aa: CASSPRLMTSGANVLTF
v_gene: TRBV6-2/TRBV6-3; d_gene: -; abundance: many; j_gene: TRBJ1-5; CDR3nt: TGTGCCAGCAGTTACTCAGGGACACTCAATCAGCCCCAGCATTTT; CDR3aa: CASSYSGTLNQPQHF
v_gene: TRBV6-1; d_gene: TRBD1; abundance: many; j_gene: TRBJ2-5; CDR3nt: TGTGCCAGCAGCGCAGGGACAGCCAAAGAGACCCAGTACTTC; CDR3aa: CASSAGTAKETQYF
v_gene: TRBV7-8; d_gene: TRBD1; abundance: many; j_gene: TRBJ2-1; CDR3nt: TGTGCCAGCAGCTTAGGGGGGACAGGTTACAATGAGCAGTTCTTC; CDR3aa: CASSLGGTGYNEQFF
v_gene: TRBV19; d_gene: -; abundance: many; j_gene: TRBJ2-6; CDR3nt: TGTGCCAGTAGTATAGAGGCAGGGGCTGGGGCCAACGTCCTGACTTTC; CDR3aa: CASSIEAGAGANVLTF
v_gene: TRBV20-1; d_gene: -; abundance: many; j_gene: TRBJ1-1; CDR3nt: TGCAGTGCTAGAGATTTGACAGAAGGGAACACTGAAGCTTTCTTT; CDR3aa: CSARDLTEGNTEAFF
v_gene: TRBV10-2; d_gene: -; abundance: few; j_gene: TRBJ2-1; CDR3nt: TGCGCCAGCAGCGGCCCCCGTGAGTTCTCCTCCTACAATGAGCAGTTCTTC; CDR3aa: CASSGPREFSSYNEQFF
v_gene: TRBV14; d_gene: -; abundance: many; j_gene: TRBJ1-1; CDR3nt: TGTGCCAGCAGCCAAGTATCGGGAAGGACTGAAGCTTTCTTT; CDR3aa: CASSQVSGRTEAFF
v_gene: TRBV6-5; d_gene: TRBD1; abundance: many; j_gene: TRBJ2-2; CDR3nt: TGTGCCAGCAGACTAGGGACAGGCTTGGCCGGGGAGCTGTTTTTT; CDR3aa: CASRLGTGLAGELFF
v_gene: TRBV9; d_gene: -; abundance: -; j_gene: TRBJ2-2; CDR3nt: TGTGCCAGCAACTCGGACGGGGGCCAGGAGGCCGGGGAGCTGTTTTTT; CDR3aa: CASNSDGGQEAGELFF
v_gene: TRBV5-1; d_gene: TRBD1; abundance: many; j_gene: TRBJ2-7; CDR3nt: TGCGCCAGCAGCTCACCTGGACAGGGAGGCTCCTACGAGCAGTACTTC; CDR3aa: CASSSPGQGGSYEQYF
v_gene: TRBV19; d_gene: -; abundance: many; j_gene: TRBJ2-5; CDR3nt: TGTGCCAGTAGTATGGCTCCTGAAATCGAGACCCAGTACTTC; CDR3aa: CASSMAPEIETQYF
v_gene: TRBV19; d_gene: -; abundance: many; j_gene: TRBJ1-1; CDR3nt: TGTGCCAGTAGTATCGACGGGGGTACTGAAGCTTTCTTT; CDR3aa: CASSIDGGTEAFF
v_gene: TRBV19; d_gene: -; abundance: many; j_gene: TRBJ2-2; CDR3nt: TGTGCCAGTAGTATAGGGGTTGGCAGAATCAACACCGGGGAGCTGTTTTTT; CDR3aa: CASSIGVGRINTGELFF
v_gene: TRBV5-1; d_gene: TRBD1; abundance: many; j_gene: TRBJ2-3; CDR3nt: TGCGCCAGCAGCTTGTGGGACAGGCTCACAGATACGCAGTATTTT; CDR3aa: CASSLWDRLTDTQYF
v_gene: TRBV9; d_gene: -; abundance: many; j_gene: TRBJ1-1; CDR3nt: TGTGCCAGCGGCGGGGGGAACACTGAAGCTTTCTTT; CDR3aa: CASGGGNTEAFF
v_gene: TRBV28; d_gene: TRBD2; abundance: many; j_gene: TRBJ2-3; CDR3nt: TGTGCCAGCAGCACCGGACTAGCGGGGGGGGTACTCACAGATACGCAGTATTTT; CDR3aa: CASSTGLAGGVLTDTQYF
v_gene: TRBV19; d_gene: TRBD2; abundance: many; j_gene: TRBJ2-2; CDR3nt: TGTGCCAGTAGCCACTCAAGGGCAACTAGCGGGAGGGCGAGAGGGACCGGGGAGCTGTTTTTT; CDR3aa: CASSHSRATSGRARGTGELFF
v_gene: TRBV5-1; d_gene: -; abundance: many; j_gene: TRBJ1-3; CDR3nt: TGCGCCAGCAGCTCCTCCGGGACTTTAGGAAACACCATATATTTT; CDR3aa: CASSSSGTLGNTIYF
v_gene: TRBV5-6; d_gene: -; abundance: many; j_gene: TRBJ2-5; CDR3nt: TGTGCCAGCAGCTTCGGACAGCAAGAGACCCAGTACTTC; CDR3aa: CASSFGQQETQYF
v_gene: TRBV6-6; d_gene: TRBD2; abundance: few; j_gene: TRBJ2-2; CDR3nt: TGTGCCAGCAGTTACGCGGGGGAAAACACCGGGGAGCTGTTTTTT; CDR3aa: CASSYAGENTGELFF
v_gene: TRBV11-2; d_gene: TRBD1; abundance: few; j_gene: TRBJ2-5; CDR3nt: TGTGCCAGCAGGAGGGACAGGGGGACAGAGACCCAGTACTTC; CDR3aa: CASRRDRGTETQYF
v_gene: TRBV7-2; d_gene: -; abundance: -; j_gene: TRBJ2-7; CDR3nt: TGTGCCAGCAGCTTAGTTGGTGTCTACGAGCAGTACTTC; CDR3aa: CASSLVGVYEQYF
v_gene: TRBV29-1; d_gene: -; abundance: -; j_gene: TRBJ2-7; CDR3nt: TGCAGCGTCAGGACTGGGGGAGCCTACGAGCAGTACTTC; CDR3aa: CSVRTGGAYEQYF
v_gene: TRBV4-1; d_gene: -; abundance: many; j_gene: TRBJ2-1; CDR3nt: TGCGCCAGCAGCCAAGAACTTAGCTCCTACAATGAGCAGTTCTTC; CDR3aa: CASSQELSSYNEQFF
v_gene: TRBV2; d_gene: -; abundance: many; j_gene: TRBJ2-7; CDR3nt: TGTGCCAGCAAAGAAACGGAAGCCTACGAGCAGTACTTC; CDR3aa: CASKETEAYEQYF
v_gene: TRBV9; d_gene: TRBD1; abundance: many; j_gene: TRBJ1-2; CDR3nt: TGTGCCAGCAGCGGGTCCCGGACAGGGGACTATGGCTACACCTTC; CDR3aa: CASSGSRTGDYGYTF
v_gene: TRBV3-1; d_gene: TRBD1; abundance: many; j_gene: TRBJ2-2; CDR3nt: TGTGCCAGCAGCCCCTTACAGGGGGTTGACACCGGGGAGCTGTTTTTT; CDR3aa: CASSPLQGVDTGELFF